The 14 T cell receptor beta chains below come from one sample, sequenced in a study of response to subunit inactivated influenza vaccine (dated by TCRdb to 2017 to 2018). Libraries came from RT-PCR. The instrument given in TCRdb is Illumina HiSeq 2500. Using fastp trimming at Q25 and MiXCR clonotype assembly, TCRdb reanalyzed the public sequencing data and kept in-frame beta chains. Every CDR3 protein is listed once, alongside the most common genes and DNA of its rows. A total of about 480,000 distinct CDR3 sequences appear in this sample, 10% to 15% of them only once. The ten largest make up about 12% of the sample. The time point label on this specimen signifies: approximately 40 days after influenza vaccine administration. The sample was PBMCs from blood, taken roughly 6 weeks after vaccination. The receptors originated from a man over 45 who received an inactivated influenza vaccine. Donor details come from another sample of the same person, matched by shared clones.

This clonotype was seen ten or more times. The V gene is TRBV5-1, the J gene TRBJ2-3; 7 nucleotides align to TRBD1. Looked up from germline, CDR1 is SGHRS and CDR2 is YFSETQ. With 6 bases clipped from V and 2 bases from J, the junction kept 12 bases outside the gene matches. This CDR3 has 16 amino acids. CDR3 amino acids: CASISGQVHSTDTQYF. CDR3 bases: TGCGCCAGCATCTCCGGACAGGTCCATTCCACAGATACGCAGTATTTT.

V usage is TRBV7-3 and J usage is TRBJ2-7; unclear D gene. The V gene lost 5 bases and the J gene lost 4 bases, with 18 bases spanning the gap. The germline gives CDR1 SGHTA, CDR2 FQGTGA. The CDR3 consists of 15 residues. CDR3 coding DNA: TGTGCCAGCAGCCTTGATTCGGAAGACTGGTACGAGCAGTACTTC. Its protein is CASSLDSEDWYEQYF.

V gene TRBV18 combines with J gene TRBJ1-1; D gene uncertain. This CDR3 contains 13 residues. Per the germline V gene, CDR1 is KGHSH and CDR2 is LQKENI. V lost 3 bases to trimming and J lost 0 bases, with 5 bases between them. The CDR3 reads CASSPAVNTEAFF. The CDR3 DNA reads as TGTGCCAGCTCACCGGCAGTGAACACTGAAGCTTTCTTT. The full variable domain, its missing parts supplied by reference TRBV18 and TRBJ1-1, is NAGVMQNPRHLVRRRGQEARLRCSPMKGHSHVYWYRQLPEEGLKFMVYLQKENIIDESGMPKERFSAEFPKEGPSILRIQQVVRGDSAAYFCASSPAVNTEAFFGQGTRLTVV.

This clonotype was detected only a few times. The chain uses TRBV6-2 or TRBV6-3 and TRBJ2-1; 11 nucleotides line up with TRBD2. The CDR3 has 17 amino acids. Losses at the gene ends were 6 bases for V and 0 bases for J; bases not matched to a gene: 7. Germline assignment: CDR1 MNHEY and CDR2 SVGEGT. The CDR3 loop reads CASRGLAVRSSYNEQFF. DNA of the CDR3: TGTGCCAGCAGGGGACTAGCGGTCCGCAGCTCCTACAATGAGCAGTTCTTC.

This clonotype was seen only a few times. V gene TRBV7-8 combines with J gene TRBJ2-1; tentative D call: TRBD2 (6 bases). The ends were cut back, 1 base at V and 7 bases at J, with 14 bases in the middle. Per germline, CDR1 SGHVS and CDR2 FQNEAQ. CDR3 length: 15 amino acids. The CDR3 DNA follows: TGTGCCAGCAGCTTAGTTCGAGCGGGCCGAAATGAGCAGTTCTTC. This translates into CASSLVRAGRNEQFF.

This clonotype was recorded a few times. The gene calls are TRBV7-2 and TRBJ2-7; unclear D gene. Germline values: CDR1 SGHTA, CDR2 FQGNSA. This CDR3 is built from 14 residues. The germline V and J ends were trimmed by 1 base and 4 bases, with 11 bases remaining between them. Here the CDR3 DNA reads TGTGCCAGCAGCTTAGTAGATGCGGAGTACGAGCAGTACTTC. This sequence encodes CASSLVDAEYEQYF.

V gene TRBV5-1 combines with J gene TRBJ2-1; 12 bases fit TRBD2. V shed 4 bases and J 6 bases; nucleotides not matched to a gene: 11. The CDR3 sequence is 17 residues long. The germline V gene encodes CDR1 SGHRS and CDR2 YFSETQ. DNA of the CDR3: TGCGCCAGCAGCCTGCTCCCACTAGCGGGGGGAAGCAATGAGCAGTTCTTC. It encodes CASSLLPLAGGSNEQFF.

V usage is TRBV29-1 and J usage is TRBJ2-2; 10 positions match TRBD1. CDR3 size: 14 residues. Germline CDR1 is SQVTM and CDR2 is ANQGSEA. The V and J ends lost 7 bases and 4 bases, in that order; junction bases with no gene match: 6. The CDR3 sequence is CSAGQGFSTGELFF. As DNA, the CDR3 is TGCAGCGCGGGACAGGGGTTTAGCACCGGGGAGCTGTTTTTT.

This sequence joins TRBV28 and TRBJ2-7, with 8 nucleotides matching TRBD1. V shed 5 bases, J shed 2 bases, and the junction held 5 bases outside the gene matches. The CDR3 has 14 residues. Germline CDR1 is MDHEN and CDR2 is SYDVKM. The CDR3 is CASSTSGQAYEQYF. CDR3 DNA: TGTGCCAGCAGTACCTCGGGACAGGCCTACGAGCAGTACTTC.

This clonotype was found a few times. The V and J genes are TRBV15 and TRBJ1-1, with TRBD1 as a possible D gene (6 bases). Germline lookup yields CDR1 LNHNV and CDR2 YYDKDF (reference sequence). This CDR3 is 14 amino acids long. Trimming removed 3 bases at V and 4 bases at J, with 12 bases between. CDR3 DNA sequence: TGTGCCACCAGCAGCCTCGAAGGGGGCACTGAAGCTTTCTTT. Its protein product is CATSSLEGGTEAFF.

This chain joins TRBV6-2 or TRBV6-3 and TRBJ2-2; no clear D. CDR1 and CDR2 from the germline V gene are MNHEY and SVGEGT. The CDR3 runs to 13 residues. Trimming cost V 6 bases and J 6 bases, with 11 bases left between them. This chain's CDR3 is CASRIDTSGELFF. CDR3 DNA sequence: TGTGCCAGCAGGATCGATACCTCCGGGGAGCTGTTTTTT.

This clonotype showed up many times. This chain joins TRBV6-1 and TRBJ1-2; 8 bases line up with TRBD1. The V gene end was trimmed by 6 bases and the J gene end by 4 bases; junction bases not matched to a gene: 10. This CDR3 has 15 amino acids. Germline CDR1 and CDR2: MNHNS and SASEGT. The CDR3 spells CASRTLDRVAYGYTF. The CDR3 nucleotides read TGTGCCAGCAGGACCTTGGACAGGGTTGCCTATGGCTACACCTTC.

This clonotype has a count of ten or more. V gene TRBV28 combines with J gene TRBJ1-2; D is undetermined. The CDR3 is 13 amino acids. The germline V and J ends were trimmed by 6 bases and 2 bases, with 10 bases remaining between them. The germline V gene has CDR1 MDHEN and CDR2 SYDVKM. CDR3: CASRFDANYGYTF. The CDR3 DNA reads TGTGCCAGCAGGTTCGATGCGAACTATGGCTACACCTTC.

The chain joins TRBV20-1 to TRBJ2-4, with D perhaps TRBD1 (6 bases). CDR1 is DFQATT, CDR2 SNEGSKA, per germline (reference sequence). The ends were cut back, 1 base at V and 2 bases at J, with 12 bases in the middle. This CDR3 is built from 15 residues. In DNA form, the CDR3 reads TGCAGTGCTAGAGCCCCGGACAGATCCAAAAACATTCAGTACTTC. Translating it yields CSARAPDRSKNIQYF.